One and the same sample provided the 2 T cell receptor beta chains below, sequenced in a study of OX40 agonist ivuxolimab in advanced cancers. Clones were read by immunoSEQ multiplex PCR, and TCRdb kept only the in-frame ones, dropping some. The sample gives 55,000 to 70,000 clones, roughly nine tenths of which show up once; 1.2% is in the top ten. This specimen consisted of CD4+ or CD8+ T cells sorted from blood, obtained in a trial of the OX40 agonist ivuxolimab. All receptors derive from an adult with an advanced solid tumor such as melanoma, head and neck, liver or kidney cancer.

This clone was seen once. The chain employs TRBV18 and TRBJ1-2; D possibly corresponds to TRBD1 (5 bases). Trimming shortened V by 3 bases and J by 4 bases, and 15 bases separated the two germline ends. The V gene's germline CDR1 is KGHSH and CDR2 LQKENI. CDR3 length equals 15 residues. The CDR3 loop reads CASSPSKGSVYGYTF. The CDR3 DNA sequence: TGTGCCAGCTCACCGAGTAAGGGGTCGGTCTATGGCTACACCTTC.

This chain uses TRBV18 with TRBJ1-1; no clear D gene. Germline-derived CDR1 and CDR2 are KGHSH and LQKENI. Between the trimmed V and J ends, which lost 3 bases and 1 base, there was a span of 9 bases. CDR3 length equals 14 residues. In DNA, the CDR3 is TGTGCCAGCTCACCCCAGCGGGAGAACACTGAAGCTTTCTTT. It translates to CASSPQRENTEAFF.